The rows below give T cell receptor beta chains drawn from one sample of a study of blood T cell repertoires in COVID-19. Measured with immunoSEQ multiplex PCR; TCRdb has only the in-frame clones, and not every one. The table lists roughly 200,000 clones, about 88% of them singletons, with less than 3.5% in the top ten. The material sequenced was peripheral blood. The receptors stem from a man in his forties with active or convalescent COVID-19. CDR3s include the opening cysteine and the closing phenylalanine or tryptophan. D genes are given only for firm matches. Where a row states a size, it is once, few, many or the class of an expanded clone; other rows omit it.

d_call clone_size j_call v_call cdr3_nt cdr3_aa
TRBD1 - TRBJ1-6 TRBV28 TGTGCCAGCAGTTCCCTACAGGGGTTAGTCGGTAATTCACCCCTCCACTTT CASSSLQGLVGNSPLHF
TRBD1 - TRBJ2-7 TRBV4-1 TGCGCCAGCAGCCAACTATTGACAGGGGATGAGCAGTACTTC CASSQLLTGDEQYF
TRBD1 - TRBJ2-7 TRBV5-5 TGTGCCAGCAGCACCCAGACAGGGTTATCCTACGAGCAGTACTTC CASSTQTGLSYEQYF
TRBD2 - TRBJ2-7 TRBV18 TGTGCCAGCTCACCAACGGCGGGGGGGCCTCGGGCGTACGAGCAGTACTTC CASSPTAGGPRAYEQYF
- - TRBJ1-1 TRBV6-5 TGTGCCAGCGTTAGAGGAGGGGGGGGGACTGAAGCTTTCTTT CASVRGGGGTEAFF
- - TRBJ2-7 TRBV28 TGTGCCAGCACTGTGCCTGGCAGGAAAGACTACGAGCAGTACTTC CASTVPGRKDYEQYF
TRBD1 few TRBJ1-6 TRBV30 TGTGCCTGGAGTGTGACAGGGAGGAGCTCCTATAATTCACCCCTCCACTTT CAWSVTGRSSYNSPLHF
- - TRBJ1-2 TRBV5-1 TGCGCCAGCAGCCCGACTGGACAGCCATCCCCTGGCACCTTC CASSPTGQPSPGTF
- - TRBJ2-7 TRBV18 TGTGCCAGCTCACCGGCAGAAACCTACGAGCAGTACTTC CASSPAETYEQYF
TRBD1 - TRBJ1-1 TRBV19 TGTGCCACCAGGGGGACGCCAGGGCTCACTGAAGCTTTCTTT CATRGTPGLTEAFF
- - TRBJ2-5 TRBV11-3 TGTGCCAGCAGCCTCCTCGGGGGCCAAGAGACCCAGTACTTC CASSLLGGQETQYF
TRBD1 - TRBJ1-1 TRBV7-9 TGTGCCAGCAGCTCCCCGACAGGGAAGGTTGGGGAAGCTTTCTTT CASSSPTGKVGEAFF
- - TRBJ1-1 TRBV7-2 TGTGCCAGCAGCTTAGGGGCGTTCACTGAAGCTTTCTTT CASSLGAFTEAFF
- - TRBJ2-3 TRBV4-2 TGTGCCAGCAGCGAAGTCCAGGGGAAAGATACGCAGTATTTT CASSEVQGKDTQYF
TRBD1 - TRBJ1-1 TRBV5-6 TGTGCCAGCAGGCTGCGAGACAGGGGTTTCGCTGAAGCTTTCTTT CASRLRDRGFAEAFF
TRBD2 - TRBJ2-5 TRBV5-4 TGTGCCAGCAGCTTTTCTAGCGGGGGAAGCCAAGAGACCCAGTACTTC CASSFSSGGSQETQYF
- - TRBJ1-3 TRBV6-2/TRBV6-3 TGTGCCAGCAGTCTCCTCTCGGTGCCCTTCTCCGGAAACACCATATATTTT CASSLLSVPFSGNTIYF
- - TRBJ1-4 TRBV30 TGTGCCTGGAGTTTGCGTGTGGAAAAACTGTTTTTT CAWSLRVEKLFF
TRBD1 - TRBJ1-4 TRBV5-1 TGCGCCAGCAGCTTGGAACGGACAGGGGGTACTAATGAAAAACTGTTTTTT CASSLERTGGTNEKLFF
- - TRBJ1-2 TRBV30 TGTGCCTGGAGTGTACACAGGAGTGTTGCCTATGGCTACACCTTC CAWSVHRSVAYGYTF
TRBD1 - TRBJ2-3 TRBV30 TGTGCCTGGGACCCCGGGACAGGGGCAGATACGCAGTATTTT CAWDPGTGADTQYF
- few TRBJ2-1 TRBV21-1 TGTGCCAGCAGCTTTACCGTGGAGGGCTCCTACAATGAGCAGTTCTTC CASSFTVEGSYNEQFF
TRBD1 few TRBJ2-7 TRBV29-1 TGCAGCGTCGACGCGGACAGGGCCTACGAGCAGTACTTC CSVDADRAYEQYF
- - TRBJ1-1 TRBV19 TGTGCCAGTAGTAGCCTCCTGGGGGGGAGAATGAACACTGAAGCTTTCTTT CASSSLLGGRMNTEAFF
TRBD1 few TRBJ1-2 TRBV28 TGTGCCAGCACCGGGACAGGGAGTGGCTACACCTTC CASTGTGSGYTF
TRBD2 - TRBJ2-1 TRBV7-3 TGTGCCAGCAGCATCCTTGCTAGCGGGCCGTACAATGAGCAGTTCTTC CASSILASGPYNEQFF
- - TRBJ2-2 TRBV28 TGTGCCAGCAGAATACAGGAGCTGAACACCGGGGAGCTGTTTTTT CASRIQELNTGELFF
- - TRBJ1-2 TRBV5-4 TGTGCCAGCAGCTTGGACGGTTACTATGGCTACACCTTC CASSLDGYYGYTF
- - TRBJ1-1 TRBV6-2/TRBV6-3 TGTGCCAGCAGCGCCCAGGTAGGCGCTGAAGCTTTCTTT CASSAQVGAEAFF
- once TRBJ1-4 TRBV5-1 TGCGCCAGCAGCACCGGACAGACGGTTGCAACTAATGAAAAACTGTTTTTT CASSTGQTVATNEKLFF
TRBD1 - TRBJ1-2 TRBV11-2 TGTGCCAGCAGCCACGACAGGGGACCAAACTATGGCTACACCTTC CASSHDRGPNYGYTF
TRBD1 - TRBJ1-2 TRBV4-2 TGTGCCAGCAGCCAAGCGGGACAGGGCTTCTATGGCTACACCTTC CASSQAGQGFYGYTF
TRBD2 - TRBJ2-7 TRBV7-3 TGTGCCAGCAGCTTCGAAGAAGTTAGCGGGGGGTCTCCAACTACCTACGAGCAGTACTTC CASSFEEVSGGSPTTYEQYF
- once TRBJ2-3 TRBV5-1 TGCGCCAGCAGGGAGGGGACCACAGATACGCAGTATTTT CASREGTTDTQYF
TRBD2 - TRBJ2-2 TRBV7-2 TGTGCCAGCAGCCCAGGCGGGCGGGGGGGCACCGGGGAGCTGTTTTTT CASSPGGRGGTGELFF
TRBD1 - TRBJ1-4 TRBV5-8 TGTGCCAGCAGCTTGTGGACAGGGCCAATTGAAAAACTGTTTTTT CASSLWTGPIEKLFF
- - TRBJ1-5 TRBV6-5 TGTGCCATCGGACAGAACAATCAGCCCCAGCATTTT CAIGQNNQPQHF
- - TRBJ2-2 TRBV25-1 TGTGCCAGCACGGGTAACGACGGGGAGCTGTTTTTT CASTGNDGELFF
TRBD1 - TRBJ2-1 TRBV14 TGTGCCAGCAGCCAAGGACAGGGAAGCGTCTACAATGAGCAGTTCTTC CASSQGQGSVYNEQFF
- - TRBJ2-7 TRBV6-5 TGTGCCAGCAGAAGGTTGGGCAGGGCAAGCTTC CASRRLGRASF
- - TRBJ1-3 TRBV30 TGTGCCTGGAGTGTCGCGGGTGCTGGAAACACCATATATTTT CAWSVAGAGNTIYF
TRBD1 - TRBJ2-1 TRBV19 TGTGCCAGTAGTACTGGACAGGGGCTATACAATGAGCAGTTCTTC CASSTGQGLYNEQFF
TRBD2 once TRBJ2-3 TRBV3-1/TRBV3-2 TGTGCCAGCAGCCCCTGGACTAGCGGGGGGGCAGATACGCAGTATTTT CASSPWTSGGADTQYF
- - TRBJ1-1 TRBV30 TGTGCCTGGAGTGTACGCCGATCCGGTGAAGCTTTCTTT CAWSVRRSGEAFF
- - TRBJ1-2 TRBV5-6 TGTGCCAGCAGCTTGAGCTCCTATGGCTACACCTTC CASSLSSYGYTF
TRBD1 - TRBJ2-2 TRBV4-3 TGCGCCAGCAGCCAAGAAGAGACAGGGGATGTTCTAACCGGGGAGCTGTTTTTT CASSQEETGDVLTGELFF
- - TRBJ2-7 TRBV27 TGTGCCAGCGGCAGGTCCTCCTACGAGCAGTACTTC CASGRSSYEQYF
TRBD2 - TRBJ2-1 TRBV11-3 TGTGCCAGCAGCCTTAGGACTAGCTCCTACAATGAGCAGTTCTTC CASSLRTSSYNEQFF
TRBD1 - TRBJ2-1 TRBV30 TGTGCCTACCGATCTCCGGGACAGGGGGCCGATGAGCAGTTCTTC CAYRSPGQGADEQFF
- - TRBJ1-4 TRBV3-1/TRBV3-2 TGTGCCAGCAGCCAAGCGGGGAGCGGTGAAAAACTGTTTTTT CASSQAGSGEKLFF
TRBD2 few TRBJ2-5 TRBV10-3 TGTGCCATAGGACTAGCGGAAGAGACCCAGTACTTC CAIGLAEETQYF
TRBD1 - TRBJ1-6 TRBV28 TGTGCCAGCAGTTTTCGGGGACAGTATAATTCACCCCTCCACTTT CASSFRGQYNSPLHF